The entry below describes one T cell receptor (beta chain). This specimen belongs to a study of blood T cell repertoires in COVID-19. Study-level background: Material from acute and convalescent COVID-19 was sourced from the United States, Italy and Spain. T cells, B-cell-depleted T cells, or PBMCs supplied cDNA or gDNA.

Authors' analysis steps: Counts of nucleated cells, estimated from reference gene primer amplification, were obtained. Assay used: immunoSEQ multiplex PCR; TCRdb lists only in-frame clones, some missing. V, J and clone size were drawn from that table, and D and trimming were deduced from the DNA. The data contain over 70,000 clones, around 87% of them singletons. There are 13 residues in the CDR3. Per germline, CDR1 SNHLY and CDR2 FYNNEI. Trimming removed 4 bases from V and 2 bases from J, with 8 bases in between. The chain links TRBV2 to TRBJ1-2; tentatively, D is TRBD1 (5 bases). Sequenced: peripheral blood. The TCR comes from a woman older than 75 with active or convalescent COVID-19. The chain's CDR3 is CASSADKNYGYTF. CDR3 nucleotide sequence: TGTGCCAGCAGTGCGGACAAGAACTATGGCTACACCTTC.